The table lists the clone carrying this T cell receptor (beta chain) with a few counts. What it binds is unknown. The sample belongs to a study of identical twins. The CDR3 has 15 amino acids. V was cut by 8 bases and J by 1 base, with 15 bases left in between. CDR1 is SGHTA, CDR2 FQGTGA, per germline. Findings and limits, study-wide: Twin-shared out-of-frame alpha sequences showed excess low generation probability.

MiXCR, applied by TCRdb to the 5' RACE reads, yields one record per CDR3 protein. The table records 450,000 to 600,000 distinct CDR3 sequences, approximately 20% of them present only once. This sample also appeared in a second study, on yellow fever vaccine responses in identical twins.

J is TRBJ2-1 and V is TRBV7-3, with D tentatively TRBD2 (5 bases). Sequencing used CD4+ T cells sorted from blood. This sequence originates from a woman under 30 in good health. The CDR3 coding sequence is TGTGCCAGCGCCCTAGGGAGTGTATCCTACAATGAGCAGTTCTTC. Its protein product is CASALGSVSYNEQFF.